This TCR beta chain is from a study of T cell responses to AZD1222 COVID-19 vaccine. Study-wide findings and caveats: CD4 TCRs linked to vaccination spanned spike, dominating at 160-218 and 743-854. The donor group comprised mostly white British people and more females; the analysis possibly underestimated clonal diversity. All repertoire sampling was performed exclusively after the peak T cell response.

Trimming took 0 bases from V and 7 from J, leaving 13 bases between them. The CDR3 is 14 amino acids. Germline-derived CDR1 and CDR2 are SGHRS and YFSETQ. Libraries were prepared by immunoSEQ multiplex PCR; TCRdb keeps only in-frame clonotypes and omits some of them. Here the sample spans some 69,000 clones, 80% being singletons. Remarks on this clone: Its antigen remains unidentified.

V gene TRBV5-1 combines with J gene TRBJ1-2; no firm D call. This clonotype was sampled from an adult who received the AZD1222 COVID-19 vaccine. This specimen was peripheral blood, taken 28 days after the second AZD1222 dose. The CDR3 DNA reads TGCGCCAGCAGCTTGGAAGGGAGGGCAAGTGGCTACACCTTC. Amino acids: CASSLEGRASGYTF.